A single sample gave rise to the 2 T cell receptor beta chains below, sequenced in a study of molecular identifiers for immune sequencing clone quantification. TCRdb itself ran the PCR reads through MiXCR, one entry per CDR3 protein. Of approximately 500,000 distinct CDR3 sequences in the sample, around 23% were seen once. The sequenced sample was naive CD8+ T cells from blood, with Jurkat cell RNA spiked in. Subset here: FACS-sorted CD8+CD4-CCR7+CD45RA+ naive T cells. These receptors originate from a human donor in good health. Some libraries in this study had Jurkat cell RNA spiked in.

This clonotype was seen only a few times. This chain joins TRBV2 and TRBJ1-2; D might be TRBD1 (6 bases). Germline assignment: CDR1 SNHLY and CDR2 FYNNEI. V lost 8 bases, J lost 4 bases, and 14 bases lay in between. This CDR3 comprises 13 residues. CDR3 protein: CASGVRGTYGYTF. CDR3 in DNA: TGTGCCAGCGGAGTAAGGGGGACCTATGGCTACACCTTC. Based on the CDR3 plus reference TRBV2 and TRBJ1-2, the full variable domain is EPEVTQTPSHQVTQMGQEVILRCVPISNHLYFYWYRQILGQKVEFLVSFYNNEISEKSEIFDDQFSVERPDGSNFTLKIRSTKLEDSAMYFCASGVRGTYGYTFGSGTRLTVV.

The genes are TRBV7-8 and TRBJ2-7, with D possibly called TRBD1 or TRBD2 (5 bases each). There are 16 residues in the CDR3. The germline gives CDR1 SGHVS, CDR2 FQNEAQ. V was clipped by 4 bases and J by 0 bases, with 16 bases between them. The CDR3 region has the DNA TGTGCCAGCAGCTGGCCCGCCGGGACGCCCTCCTACGAGCAGTACTTC. Translated: CASSWPAGTPSYEQYF.